The 29 T cell receptor beta chains presented below share a single source sample, sequenced in a study of blood T cell repertoires in COVID-19. Produced via immunoSEQ multiplex PCR; TCRdb's table is partial and in-frame only. Among tens of thousands of clones, about 86% were seen once, and the ten largest hold about 4.1%. The source material was peripheral blood. The receptors were sampled from a man older than 75 with active COVID-19.

This rearrangement joins TRBV28 to TRBJ1-5; 7 bases agree with TRBD1. The CDR3 contains 18 residues. With 2 bases clipped from V and 5 bases from J, the junction kept 15 bases outside the gene matches. CDR1 and CDR2 (germline): MDHEN, SYDVKM. CDR3 region: CASSLPQPGQYRDQPQHF. The CDR3 region has the DNA TGTGCCAGCAGTTTACCTCAACCGGGACAGTATAGGGATCAGCCCCAGCATTTT. The entire variable domain, with the rest obtained from reference TRBV28 and TRBJ1-5, is as follows: DVKVTQSSRYLVKRTGEKVFLECVQDMDHENMFWYRQDPGLGLRLIYFSYDVKMKEKGDIPEGYSVSREKKERFSLILESASTNQTSMYLCASSLPQPGQYRDQPQHFGDGTRLSIL.

The V call is TRBV18, the J call TRBJ2-3; 7 bases align to TRBD2. J lost 0 bases, V lost 1 base, and 1 base had no gene match. Germline loops: CDR1 KGHSH, CDR2 LQKENI. This CDR3 has 15 residues. This CDR3 reads CASSPRRESTDTQYF. The CDR3 DNA is TGTGCCAGCTCACCACGGCGGGAGAGCACAGATACGCAGTATTTT.

V and J are TRBV5-1 and TRBJ2-1, with a tentative D call TRBD2 (6 bases). The CDR3 extends over 13 amino acids. The germline V gene encodes CDR1 SGHRS and CDR2 YFSETQ. V lost 3 bases and J lost 3, with 7 bases in between. DNA of the CDR3: TGCGCCAGCAGCTCGACTAGCTACAATGAGCAGTTCTTC. This gives the protein CASSSTSYNEQFF.

The rearrangement uses TRBV9 and TRBJ2-1; TRBD1 might be the D (6 bases). This CDR3 is 14 amino acids long. Germline-derived CDR1 and CDR2 are SGDLS and YYNGEE. V was pared by 1 base and J by 5 bases, with 10 bases between. In DNA form, the CDR3 reads TGTGCCAGCAGCGTACTTTCAGGGGACAATGAGCAGTTCTTC. Translating it yields CASSVLSGDNEQFF.

The chain uses TRBV7-2 and TRBJ1-2, with TRBD1 matching 7 bases. Unmatched junction bases numbered 6, after V lost 4 bases and J lost 4 bases. The CDR3 is made up of 14 amino acids. Germline-derived CDR1 and CDR2 are SGHTA and FQGNSA. DNA of the CDR3: TGTACCAGCAGCTCAAAACAGGGGAGCTATGGCTACACCTTC. Translation: CTSSSKQGSYGYTF.

The table lists this clone with a few counts. The rearrangement uses TRBV5-4 and TRBJ2-7; D gene ambiguous. This CDR3 spans 15 amino acids. V lost 4 bases and J lost 2, with 16 bases in between. Germline V gene data show CDR1 as SGHNT and CDR2 as YYREEE (reference sequence). DNA for the CDR3: TGTGCCAGCAGCCGATCGAGGTCTGATACCTACGAGCAGTACTTC. Translated: CASSRSRSDTYEQYF.

V usage is TRBV28 and J usage is TRBJ1-2, with D possibly being TRBD1 (6 bases). The CDR3 is 15 residues long. From germline, CDR1 is MDHEN and CDR2 SYDVKM. V lost 6 bases and J 2 bases, leaving 16 bases between the germline ends. CDR3 coding DNA: TGTGCCAGCAGGACACAGGGCGGTGAGAACTATGGCTACACCTTC. Protein: CASRTQGGENYGYTF.

V and J are TRBV5-6 and TRBJ2-7, with 8 bases aligning to TRBD2. CDR1 and CDR2 from the germline V gene are SGHDT and YYEEEE. The trim removed 4 bases at V and 1 base at J, leaving 7 bases unmatched. The CDR3 has 15 residues. The CDR3 region is CASSKGLVSSYEQYF. The CDR3 coding sequence is TGTGCCAGCAGCAAGGGACTAGTGTCTTCCTACGAGCAGTACTTC.

J is TRBJ2-1 and V is TRBV20-1; maybe TRBD1 (6 bases). V gave up 4 bases and J gave up 11 bases, with 12 bases separating them. Per germline, CDR1 DFQATT and CDR2 SNEGSKA (reference sequence). The CDR3 covers 11 residues. The CDR3 here is CSAKEDRQQFF. The CDR3 DNA sequence: TGCAGTGCTAAGGAGGACAGACAGCAGTTCTTC.

J is TRBJ1-2 and V is TRBV7-3, with TRBD1 matching 7 bases. The CDR3 spans 15 residues. V shed 5 bases, J shed 2 bases, and the junction held 8 bases outside the gene matches. Per the germline V gene, CDR1 is SGHTA and CDR2 is FQGTGA. Written as DNA, the CDR3 is TGTGCCAGCAGCCCGACAGGGACCGAGAACTATGGCTACACCTTC. Translation gives CASSPTGTENYGYTF.

J is TRBJ2-1 and V is TRBV5-5; the match to TRBD2 covers 10 bases. This CDR3 has 16 residues. The germline gives CDR1 SGHKS, CDR2 YYEKEE (reference sequence). After removal of 0 bases from V and 3 bases from J, the junction contained 3 bases not matched to a gene. The CDR3 region is CASSLGPSGSYNEQFF. CDR3 sequence (DNA): TGTGCCAGCAGCTTGGGGCCTAGCGGGAGCTACAATGAGCAGTTCTTC.

This clone was detected a few times. The rearrangement links TRBV6-5 to TRBJ2-7; D not resolved. Germline V CDR1 and CDR2: MNHEY, SVGAGI. The V gene lost 4 bases and the J gene lost 2 bases, with 3 bases spanning the gap. This CDR3 region has 11 residues. CDR3 in amino acids: CASSFAYEQYF. The CDR3 DNA sequence: TGTGCCAGCAGTTTCGCCTACGAGCAGTACTTC.

The table lists this clone with a count of one. Other DNA sequences from this sample encode an identical CDR3 as well. The rearrangement joins TRBV5-1 to TRBJ2-3; D gene uncertain. This CDR3 contains 11 residues. Trimming shortened V by 3 bases and J by 4 bases, and 3 bases separated the two germline ends. Germline V CDR1 and CDR2: SGHRS, YFSETQ. The CDR3 sequence is CASSSSDTQYF. DNA for the CDR3: TGCGCCAGCAGCTCGTCAGATACGCAGTATTTT.

This rearrangement joins TRBV6-1 to TRBJ2-3; TRBD1 is a possible D gene (5 bases). Trimming pared 3 bases from V and 7 bases from J, leaving 17 bases between. The CDR3 length is 15 residues. From germline, CDR1 is MNHNS and CDR2 SASEGT. The CDR3 nucleotides are TGTGCCAGCAGTGAGATGAGGCTTCAGGGTAATACGCAGTATTTT. It codes for CASSEMRLQGNTQYF.

The rearrangement links TRBV19 to TRBJ2-1, with D possibly being TRBD1 (6 bases). The ends were cut back, 5 bases at V and 5 bases at J, with 13 bases in the middle. Germline CDR1 and CDR2: LNHDA and SQIVND (reference sequence). The CDR3 covers 14 residues. The chain's CDR3 is CASSRQGSHNEQFF. DNA for the CDR3: TGTGCCAGTAGTCGGCAGGGGTCACACAATGAGCAGTTCTTC.

V is TRBV3-1 (or the pseudogene TRBV3-2) and J is TRBJ2-5; 7 bases align to TRBD2. After removal of 4 bases from V and 1 base from J, the junction contained 12 bases not matched to a gene. Germline CDR1 and CDR2: LGHDT and YNNKEL (reference sequence). The length of the CDR3 is 17 residues. The CDR3 sequence: CASSRTSAGVVQETQYF. The CDR3 DNA reads TGTGCCAGCAGCCGCACTAGCGCCGGTGTTGTCCAAGAGACCCAGTACTTC.

The rearrangement uses TRBV28 and TRBJ1-4; D is perhaps TRBD1 (5 bases). Germline V gives CDR1 MDHEN, CDR2 SYDVKM. The V end lost 6 bases, the J end lost 8 bases, and 19 bases lay between the germline ends. The CDR3 is made up of 15 amino acids. The DNA of the CDR3 is TGTGCCAGCAGGCTAGAGGGTAGGGGAGGGGAAAAACTGTTTTTT. Residues: CASRLEGRGGEKLFF.

The genes are TRBV18 and TRBJ1-2; TRBD1 matches 10 bases. The CDR3 loop spans 14 amino acids. Germline V gene lookup returns CDR1 KGHSH and CDR2 LQKENI. Germline trimming cut 2 bases from V and 6 bases from J; bases unmatched to any gene: 3. In nucleotides, the CDR3 is TGTGCCAGCTCACCAACCGGGACAGGGGATGGCTACACCTTC. Translating gives CASSPTGTGDGYTF. Together with reference TRBV18 and TRBJ1-2, the CDR3 gives the full variable domain: NAGVMQNPRHLVRRRGQEARLRCSPMKGHSHVYWYRQLPEEGLKFMVYLQKENIIDESGMPKERFSAEFPKEGPSILRIQQVVRGDSAAYFCASSPTGTGDGYTFGSGTRLTVV.

The V call is TRBV30, the J call TRBJ1-6; D not certain. The CDR3 is 16 amino acids. From germline, CDR1 is GTSNPN and CDR2 SVGIG (reference sequence). The CDR3 loop reads CAFQRRGGPVNSPLHF. The CDR3 nucleotides are TGTGCTTTCCAACGCCGGGGAGGGCCGGTTAATTCACCCCTCCACTTT.

The chain combines TRBV7-8 with TRBJ2-3; 9 bases agree with TRBD2. The V gene end was trimmed by 4 bases and the J gene end by 4 bases; junction bases not matched to a gene: 12. CDR1 is SGHVS, CDR2 FQNEAQ, per germline. This CDR3 is built from 17 residues. The CDR3 DNA is TGTGCCAGCAGCTCCCTGACCCATAGCGGGAGTTCAGATACGCAGTATTTT. This encodes CASSSLTHSGSSDTQYF.

CDR3 loop: CASSPLRLSYNEQFF. DNA for the CDR3: TGTGCCAGCAGTCCCCTCCGACTCAGTTACAATGAGCAGTTCTTC. The rearrangement joins TRBV6-2 or TRBV6-3 to TRBJ2-1; D is ambiguous. CDR3 size: 15 residues. Germline CDR1 MNHEY, CDR2 SVGEGT. V was shortened by 5 bases and J by 4 bases, with 15 bases between the two germline ends.

This clone was seen only a few times. J is TRBJ1-5 and V is TRBV27; D call uncertain. Germline-derived CDR1 and CDR2 are MNHEY and SMNVEV (reference sequence). V lost 4 bases and J lost 2, with 15 bases in between. CDR3 size: 16 residues. In nucleotides, the CDR3 is TGTGCCAGCAGTTCTCGCCTGACTTTTGGCAATCAGCCCCAGCATTTT. It is translated as CASSSRLTFGNQPQHF.

The chain uses TRBV14 and TRBJ2-1; 9 nucleotides match TRBD1. Germline-derived CDR1 and CDR2 are SGHDN and FVKESK. V gave up 4 bases and J gave up 1 base; unmatched junction bases: 5. The CDR3 totals 16 residues. In DNA form, the CDR3 reads TGTGCCAGCAGCCGCCAGACAGGGGGGTCCTACAATGAGCAGTTCTTC. Protein: CASSRQTGGSYNEQFF.

The rearrangement uses TRBV5-6 and TRBJ2-7; TRBD1 is a possible D gene (5 bases). Trimming cost V 0 bases and J 6 bases, with 13 bases left between them. Germline assignment: CDR1 SGHDT and CDR2 YYEEEE. This CDR3 region has 14 residues. The CDR3 DNA is TGTGCCAGCAGCTTGGGGCACAGGTCATCCGAGCAGTACTTC. Its translation: CASSLGHRSSEQYF.

The chain joins TRBV2 to TRBJ1-1, with D possibly being TRBD1 (6 bases). V shed 6 bases and J shed 0 bases, with 8 bases lying between them. This CDR3 has 13 residues. Germline CDR1 SNHLY, CDR2 FYNNEI. CDR3 amino acids: CASRGTMNTEAFF. CDR3 DNA: TGTGCCAGCAGAGGGACAATGAACACTGAAGCTTTCTTT.

The chain couples TRBV2 to TRBJ2-5; possibly TRBD2 for D (5 bases). There are 14 residues in the CDR3. Germline CDR1 SNHLY, CDR2 FYNNEI. The ends were cut back, 5 bases at V and 0 bases at J, with 10 bases in the middle. This CDR3 reads CASSTAEYQETQYF. CDR3 nucleotides: TGTGCCAGCAGTACAGCGGAATACCAAGAGACCCAGTACTTC.

There are a few counts of this clone. The rearrangement joins TRBV6-2 or TRBV6-3 to TRBJ1-6, with D possibly matching TRBD1 (5 bases). CDR1 is MNHEY and CDR2 is SVGEGT in the germline V gene. The length of the CDR3 is 15 residues. The ends were cut back, 4 bases at V and 6 bases at J, with 13 bases in the middle. The CDR3 spells CASSWGSRGNSPLHF. DNA for the CDR3: TGTGCCAGCAGTTGGGGCTCAAGGGGTAATTCACCCCTCCACTTT.

This clone was counted a single time. The chain combines TRBV5-1 with TRBJ1-2, with D possibly TRBD1 on 6 matching bases. The germline V gene encodes CDR1 SGHRS and CDR2 YFSETQ. Trimming shortened V by 2 bases and J by 4 bases, and 12 bases separated the two germline ends. This CDR3 is built from 14 residues. Here the CDR3 DNA reads TGCGCCAGCAGCTTCGGACGGGACACCTATGGCTACACCTTC. Translating it yields CASSFGRDTYGYTF.

This chain joins TRBV9 and TRBJ2-4; a possible D gene is TRBD1 (6 bases). The CDR3 consists of 16 residues. Germline lookup yields CDR1 SGDLS and CDR2 YYNGEE. Trimming left V 4 bases short and J 1 base short, with 15 bases between. CDR3 nucleotides: TGTGCCAGCAGCCAGGACAGTTCGGCGGCCAAAAACATTCAGTACTTC. Protein product: CASSQDSSAAKNIQYF.